This T cell receptor (beta chain) was recorded in a study of regulatory T cells in long-lasting Graves disease. Study-wide results and limits: The number of shared public clonotypes was higher in persistent patients (approximately 2,600) than new patients (966).

Assembly of TCR beta libraries relied on iRepertoire HTBI primers together with Arm-PCR of CDR3 regions. TCRdb used MiXCR to reprocess the multiplex PCR reads, holding one entry per CDR3 protein. The sample records hundreds of thousands of distinct CDR3 sequences, around 21% being singletons. Regarding time point: persistent/refractory GD, antithyroid drugs over 5 years with positive TRAb. PBMCs provided the RNA from which the TCR library was made. There are many counts of this clonotype. What it binds is not known. The receptor was derived from a female donor with Graves disease. This sample comprised peripheral blood mononuclear cells (PBMCs), obtained when the disease was refractory, from a patient treated with antithyroid drugs.

CDR3 nucleotide sequence: TGTGCCAGCGGGATTGCCGGGGAGCTGTTTTTT. Translating it yields CASGIAGELFF. The V gene is TRBV2, the J gene TRBJ2-2; D is unresolved. Trimming cost V 8 bases and J 6 bases, with 7 bases left between them. CDR1 and CDR2 (germline): SNHLY, FYNNEI. This CDR3 is 11 amino acids long.